This T cell receptor (beta chain) appears in the sequencing data of a study of CD8 T cells in Susac syndrome. Random hexamers primed reverse transcription of about 0.5 to 1 ug RNA. TCRdb re-called the immunoSEQ multiplex PCR reads through MiXCR, storing one row per CDR3 protein. The table lists 110,000 or so distinct CDR3 sequences, 93% of them singletons. With 6 bases removed from V and 1 base from J, the gap between germline ends came to 10 bases. This CDR3 has 13 amino acids. CDR1 is LNHNV, CDR2 YYDKDF, per germline (reference sequence). TCR beta from blood CD8+ and CD4+ T cells was sequenced. TEMRA cells were FACS-enriched, with CD8+ and CD4+ T cells isolated negatively.

The chain links TRBV15 to TRBJ2-7; the D gene could be TRBD1 or TRBD2 (6 bases each). The sample consisted of CD4+ T cells from PBMCs. This clonotype was obtained from a human donor with multiple sclerosis. The CDR3 loop is CATRRDTSYEQYF. In DNA form, the CDR3 reads TGTGCCACCAGGCGGGACACTTCCTACGAGCAGTACTTC.